Following are 32 T cell receptor beta chains from one sample sequenced in a study of CD8+CD57+ T cells in acquired aplastic anemia. Both TCR beta VDJ combination and CDR3 sequence profiling were carried out. Genomic DNA was the template for this profiling. TCRdb ran MiXCR on the reads and lists one entry per CDR3 protein. The data contain hundreds of thousands of distinct CDR3 sequences, about two thirds of them seen just once; the ten biggest clones take up 3.5% to 4.5%. The sample consisted of sorted CD4+, CD8+, or CD8+CD57+ T cells (not recorded which) from PBMCs. The receptors were sampled from a human donor in good health, serving as a control.

A note on this clonotype: This may be a read error, as it is one base from a much larger clone. The chain uses TRBV11-2 and TRBJ2-3; either TRBD1 or TRBD2 may supply D (6 bases each). Per the germline V gene, CDR1 is SGHAT and CDR2 is FQNNGV. This CDR3 region has 13 residues. This CDR3 is CASSLDRGEGGIF. The CDR3 DNA sequence: TGTGCCAGCAGCTTAGACAGGGGAGAGGGCGGGATTTTT.

This rearrangement joins TRBV20-1 to TRBJ1-6; 7 bases are shared with TRBD1. This CDR3 is 15 amino acids long. V lost 3 bases and J lost 3; bases outside the gene matches: 5. Germline values: CDR1 DFQATT, CDR2 SNEGSKA (reference sequence). The CDR3 DNA follows: TGCAGTGCTAGGGCGCCAGGGGGCTATAATTCACCCCTCCACTTT. It encodes CSARAPGGYNSPLHF.

This clonotype was seen many times. Here the CDR3 DNA reads TGTGCCAGCAGCACCCGGGACAGGGGGCTTTCGGTCTATGGCTACACCTTC. This translates into CASSTRDRGLSVYGYTF. V is TRBV9 and J is TRBJ1-2; 12 nucleotides match TRBD1. The CDR3 is made up of 17 amino acids. V gave up 4 bases and J gave up 4 bases; unmatched junction bases: 11. The germline V gene has CDR1 SGDLS and CDR2 YYNGEE.

As concerns this clonotype: A read error may account for a junction end that differs from germline. This rearrangement joins TRBV7-8 to TRBJ1-2; D is possibly TRBD1 (5 bases). CDR1 and CDR2 from the germline V gene are SGHVS and FQNEAQ. The CDR3 totals 12 residues. The CDR3 spells CASRERGLGYIF. The DNA of the CDR3 is TGCGCCAGCCGTGAAAGGGGACTGGGCTACATCTTC.

This clonotype was seen many times. This chain joins TRBV20-1 and TRBJ2-7, with no clear D. The CDR3 covers 12 residues. V dropped 5 bases and J dropped 5 bases, with 13 bases sitting between them. The germline V gene has CDR1 DFQATT and CDR2 SNEGSKA (reference sequence). CDR3 loop: CSARRKPHEQYF. The CDR3 coding sequence is TGCAGTGCTCGACGGAAACCCCACGAGCAGTACTTC.

The chain joins TRBV5-5 to TRBJ1-4, with D uncertain. The V end was cut by 4 bases, the J end by 5 bases, with 12 bases between. The germline V gene has CDR1 SGHKS and CDR2 YYEKEE (reference sequence). The CDR3 is made up of 14 amino acids. This chain's CDR3 is CASSTGNTNEKLFF. CDR3 DNA sequence: TGTGCCAGCAGCACCGGAAACACCAATGAAAAACTGTTTTTT.

In the case of this clonotype: One end of the junction fails to match germline, which may point to a read error. The chain recombines TRBV9 with TRBJ2-1; no clear D gene. Germline V gene sequence: CDR1 SGDLS, CDR2 YYNGEE. The CDR3 sequence is 13 residues long. CDR3 amino acids: CASSFGRREEKEF. The CDR3 DNA is TGTGCCAGCAGCTTCGGGCGGCGCGAAGAGAAGGAGTTC. Full variable domain (rest looked up from reference TRBV9 and TRBJ2-1): DSGVTQTPKHLITATGQRVTLRCSPRSGDLSVYWYQQSLDQGLQFLIQYYNGEERAKGNILERFSAQQFPDLHSELNLSSLELGDSALYFCASSFGRREEKEFGPGTRLTVL.

Regarding this clonotype: At one of its ends the junction is not consistent with the germline gene, which may arise from a read error. V and J are TRBV15 and TRBJ1-2, with 9 bases matching TRBD1. The CDR3 has 15 residues. Germline CDR1 and CDR2: LNHNV and YYDKDF (reference sequence). This CDR3 reads CATSKQGASNQPQPF. The CDR3 coding sequence is TGTGCCACCAGCAAACAGGGGGCGAGCAACCAGCCCCAGCCCTTC.

Concerning this clonotype: Relative to the germline gene, one junction end is altered; a read error may explain this. The rearrangement uses TRBV15 and TRBJ1-4; D unresolved. In germline, CDR1 is LNHNV, CDR2 YYDKDF (reference sequence). The CDR3 contains 14 residues. CDR3 loop: CATSGQATNEKLFF. The CDR3 region has the DNA TGTGCCACCAGCGGCCAGGCAACTAATGAAAAATTGTTTTTT.

The chain combines TRBV29-1 with TRBJ2-2; D is ambiguous. This CDR3 spans 14 amino acids. The germline V gene has CDR1 SQVTM and CDR2 ANQGSEA. The V end was cut by 4 bases, the J end by 0 bases, with 9 bases between. This chain's CDR3 is CSVAYFANTGELFF. DNA of the CDR3: TGCAGCGTTGCATACTTCGCGAACACCGGGGAGCTGTTTTTT.

This clonotype was seen only once. The CDR3 sequence: CASSQDRDYEQYV. The CDR3, as DNA: TGCGCCAGCAGCCAAGACAGAGACTACGAGCAGTACGTC. The chain couples TRBV4-1 to TRBJ2-7; D unclear. V was pared by 0 bases and J by 3 bases, with 6 bases between. Per the germline V gene, CDR1 is MGHRA and CDR2 is YSYEKL. This CDR3 region has 13 residues.

This rearrangement joins TRBV7-6 to TRBJ2-2; D is uncertain. From germline, CDR1 is SGHVS and CDR2 FNYEAQ. Trimming pared 3 bases from V and 17 bases from J, leaving 25 bases between. The length of the CDR3 is 15 residues. CDR3: CASSLGGAEDTQHFF. The CDR3 DNA sequence: TGTGCCAGCAGCTTGGGCGGCGCAGAAGACACCCAGCACTTTTTT.

This clonotype turned up a few times. A much larger clone differs by one base, so this may be a read error. J is TRBJ2-7 and V is TRBV5-5; tentative D call: TRBD1 (6 bases). The V end lost 4 bases, the J end lost 2 bases, and 13 bases lay between the germline ends. Germline V CDR1 and CDR2: SGHKS, YYEKEE (reference sequence). The CDR3 contains 14 residues. CDR3 amino acids: CASSEETGTYEQYF. The CDR3 region has the DNA TGTGCCAGCAGCGAGGAGACAGGCACCTACGAGCAGTACTTC.

The chain carries TRBV4-1 and TRBJ2-1; TRBD2 agrees at 8 bases. Germline lookup yields CDR1 MGHRA and CDR2 YSYEKL. With V trimmed by 8 bases and J by 15 bases, 12 bases remained unmatched. There are 12 residues in the CDR3. CDR3 nucleotides: TGCGCCAGCGGTCTTAGCGGGGAGACAGCGTTCTTC. This gives the protein CASGLSGETAFF.

The gene calls are TRBV20-1 and TRBJ2-5, with D perhaps assigned TRBD1 or TRBD2 (6 bases each). This CDR3 spans 13 amino acids. V was trimmed by 0 bases and J by 9 bases, leaving 14 bases between them. CDR1 is DFQATT, CDR2 SNEGSKA, per germline (reference sequence). CDR3 DNA: TGCAGTGCTAGAGAGCCGGGGGCGGGCGCCCAGTACTTC. Translated, it gives CSAREPGAGAQYF.

V is TRBV10-3 and J is TRBJ2-7; possible D gene TRBD2, 6 bases. With the DNA end fitting TRBJ2-3 better, the J assignment may be wrong. Looked up from germline, CDR1 is ENHRY and CDR2 is SYGVKD. This CDR3 contains 15 residues. The CDR3 loop is CAISSDGEVTHTQYF. DNA for the CDR3: TGTGCCATCAGTAGTGACGGGGAGGTCACGCACACGCAGTATTTT.

V usage is TRBV12-3 or TRBV12-4 and J usage is TRBJ2-5; no reliable D call. The V end was cut by 3 bases, the J end by 9 bases, with 14 bases between. The CDR3 runs 13 residues. The CDR3 DNA reads as TGTGCCAGCAGTTTTAATCGAGATCAGCCCCAGTACTTC. Translation gives CASSFNRDQPQYF.

The V and J genes are TRBV6-1 and TRBJ2-6; D gene ambiguous. The CDR3 consists of 12 residues. V lost 6 bases and J 3 bases, leaving 3 bases between the germline ends. Germline assignment: CDR1 MNHNS and CDR2 SASEGT. DNA of the CDR3: TGTGCCAGCAGAGATGGGGCCAACGTCCTGACTTTC. Amino acids: CASRDGANVLTF.

This clonotype was recorded at least ten times. The chain combines TRBV20-1 with TRBJ2-1; D is possibly TRBD2 (7 bases). This CDR3 is 14 amino acids long. V was pared by 8 bases and J by 1 base, with 15 bases between. From germline, CDR1 is DFQATT and CDR2 SNEGSKA (reference sequence). CDR3 nucleotide sequence: TGCAGTCCTGAGGGGGGGGGATCCTACAATGAGCAGTTCTTC. Its protein product is CSPEGGGSYNEQFF.

In its sample, this clonotype was seen once. The germline gene is not matched at one end of the junction; a read error may be the cause. The chain carries TRBV20-1 and TRBJ1-2, with 8 bases that match TRBD1. The CDR3 covers 12 residues. The germline CDR1 and CDR2 sequences are DFQATT and SNEGSKA (reference sequence). The DNA for the CDR3 is TGCAGTGCTACCGCAGGGGGCTCTGGCAACACCTTC. It encodes CSATAGGSGNTF.

This clonotype was counted many times. This sequence joins TRBV5-1 and TRBJ1-2; TRBD1 matches 10 bases. Unmatched junction bases numbered 8, after V lost 0 bases and J lost 3 bases. Germline V lookup: CDR1 SGHRS, CDR2 YFSETQ. The CDR3 loop spans 17 amino acids. The CDR3 DNA sequence: TGCGCCAGCAGCTTGGCCTTGGGGACAGGGGACTACTATGGCTACACCTTC. It yields the protein CASSLALGTGDYYGYTF.

The sample holds many counts of this clonotype. This rearrangement joins TRBV9 to TRBJ2-7; weak D call: TRBD1 (6 bases). Per the germline V gene, CDR1 is SGDLS and CDR2 is YYNGEE. The CDR3 has 15 residues. Trimming pared 0 bases from V and 2 bases from J, leaving 12 bases between. CDR3 in DNA: TGTGCCAGCAGCGTAGGGGCAGGGGACGCCTACGAGCAGTACTTC. As protein: CASSVGAGDAYEQYF.

This clonotype was seen many times. The genes are TRBV6-2 or TRBV6-3 and TRBJ1-4, with D possibly matching TRBD1 (5 bases). This CDR3 region has 16 residues. V lost 4 bases and J lost 6, with 18 bases in between. The germline V gene encodes CDR1 MNHEY and CDR2 SVGEGT. CDR3 in DNA: TGTGCCAGCAGTTCCCATGCTGGGGGAGCAGATGAAAAACTGTTTTTT. Amino acid sequence: CASSSHAGGADEKLFF.

CDR3 region: CSASGLAVGRELFF. In DNA, the CDR3 is TGCAGTGCTAGTGGACTAGCGGTGGGCAGGGAGCTGTTTTTT. The chain has TRBV20-1 and TRBJ2-2; 10 bases map to TRBD2. Trimming cost V 3 bases and J 9 bases; bases outside gene matches: 7. The germline gives CDR1 DFQATT, CDR2 SNEGSKA (reference sequence). The CDR3 has 14 amino acids.

Ten or more counts support this clonotype. The gene calls are TRBV6-1 and TRBJ2-1; no clear D. The CDR3 is 15 residues long. Looked up from germline, CDR1 is MNHNS and CDR2 is SASEGT. The V gene lost 2 bases and the J gene lost 7 bases, with 15 bases spanning the gap. This chain's CDR3 is CASSEPHISSNEQFF. In DNA, the CDR3 is TGTGCCAGCAGTGAACCCCACATTTCGAGTAATGAGCAGTTCTTC.

This clonotype was seen more than once but under ten times. The chain employs TRBV10-3 and TRBJ2-1; possibly TRBD1 or TRBD2 for D (5 bases each). Per the germline V gene, CDR1 is ENHRY and CDR2 is SYGVKD. There are 12 residues in the CDR3. The V end lost 10 bases, the J end lost 6 bases, and 13 bases lay between the germline ends. The CDR3 protein is CATVERGNEQFF. Written as DNA, the CDR3 is TGTGCCACCGTTGAGAGGGGCAATGAGCAGTTCTTC.

The rearrangement joins TRBV9 to TRBJ2-2, with unresolved D. The CDR3 length is 15 residues. The V gene lost 3 bases and the J gene lost 16 bases, with 25 bases spanning the gap. Germline values: CDR1 SGDLS, CDR2 YYNGEE. CDR3 sequence (DNA): TGTGCCAGCAGCGGACACCCTGGAATCGCGGCGCACGAGTTTTTT. As protein: CASSGHPGIAAHEFF.

This clonotype occurred many times. V and J are TRBV5-1 and TRBJ2-7; D ambiguous. Between the trimmed V and J ends, which lost 0 bases and 2 bases, there was a span of 9 bases. Germline V gives CDR1 SGHRS, CDR2 YFSETQ. This CDR3 contains 14 residues. The CDR3 region is CASSLVGPPYEQYF. The CDR3 coding sequence is TGCGCCAGCAGCTTGGTGGGCCCCCCCTACGAGCAGTACTTC.

This clonotype was found many times. This sequence joins TRBV12-3 or TRBV12-4 and TRBJ2-3; D remains unclear. The CDR3 loop spans 12 amino acids. Trimming took off 5 bases at V and 4 bases at J, with 7 bases between the two ends. CDR3 loop: CASSPQPDTQYF. CDR3 sequence (DNA): TGTGCCAGCAGTCCCCAACCAGATACGCAGTATTTT.

This clonotype showed up just once. The chain joins TRBV12-3 or TRBV12-4 to TRBJ2-6; unclear D gene. This CDR3 contains 14 residues. Trimming pared 6 bases from V and 1 base from J, leaving 7 bases between. CDR3: CASSRYSGANVLTF. In DNA, the CDR3 is TGTGCCAGCAGCCGATATTCTGGGGCCAACGTCCTGACTTTC.

This clonotype was detected once. The rearrangement uses TRBV4-3 and TRBJ1-2; D might be TRBD1 (5 bases). The CDR3 spans 11 residues. Germline V gene lookup returns CDR1 LGHNA and CDR2 YSLEER. For the CDR3, the DNA is TGCAGCAACAGGACATTAGGCGGCTACACCTTC. It yields the protein CSNRTLGGYTF.

The V and J genes are TRBV7-2 and TRBJ2-3; 8 bases fit TRBD2. The CDR3 is made up of 15 amino acids. From germline, CDR1 is SGHTA and CDR2 FQGNSA. V lost 5 bases, J lost 14 bases, and 18 bases stayed unmatched. CDR3 sequence reads: CASSAAGGGKGTTYF. The CDR3 DNA reads TGTGCCAGCAGCGCGGCGGGGGGCGGCAAGGGTACGACGTATTTT.